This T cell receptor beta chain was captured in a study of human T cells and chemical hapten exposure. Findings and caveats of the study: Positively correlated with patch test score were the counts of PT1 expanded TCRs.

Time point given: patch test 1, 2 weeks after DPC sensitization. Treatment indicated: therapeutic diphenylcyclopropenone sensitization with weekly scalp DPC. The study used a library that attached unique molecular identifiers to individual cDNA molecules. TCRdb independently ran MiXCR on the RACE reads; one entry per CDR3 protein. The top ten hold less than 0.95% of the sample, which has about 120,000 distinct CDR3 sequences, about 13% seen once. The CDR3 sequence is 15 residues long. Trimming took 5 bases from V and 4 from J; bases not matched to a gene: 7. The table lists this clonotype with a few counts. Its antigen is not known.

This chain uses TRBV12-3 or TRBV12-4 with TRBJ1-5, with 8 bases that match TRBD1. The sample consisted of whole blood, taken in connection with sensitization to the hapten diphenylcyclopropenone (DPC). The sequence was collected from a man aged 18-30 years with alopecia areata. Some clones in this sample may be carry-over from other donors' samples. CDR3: CASSPAGTGNQPQHF. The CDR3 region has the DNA TGTGCCAGCAGTCCTGCCGGGACAGGAAATCAGCCCCAGCATTTT.